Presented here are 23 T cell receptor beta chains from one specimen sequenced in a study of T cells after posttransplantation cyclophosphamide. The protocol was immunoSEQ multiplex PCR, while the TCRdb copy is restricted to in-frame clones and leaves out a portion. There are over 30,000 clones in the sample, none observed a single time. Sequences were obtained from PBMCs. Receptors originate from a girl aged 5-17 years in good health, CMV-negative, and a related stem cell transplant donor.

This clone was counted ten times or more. CDR3 nucleotides: TGCGCCAGCAGCTTGGCCCCAGGACTAGCGGGGGGTCATAGCACAGATACGCAGTATTTT. This codes for CASSLAPGLAGGHSTDTQYF. The rearrangement uses TRBV5-1 and TRBJ2-3, with 14 bases aligning to TRBD2. The CDR3 spans 20 residues. The trim removed 0 bases at V and 0 bases at J, leaving 9 bases unmatched. Germline values: CDR1 SGHRS, CDR2 YFSETQ.

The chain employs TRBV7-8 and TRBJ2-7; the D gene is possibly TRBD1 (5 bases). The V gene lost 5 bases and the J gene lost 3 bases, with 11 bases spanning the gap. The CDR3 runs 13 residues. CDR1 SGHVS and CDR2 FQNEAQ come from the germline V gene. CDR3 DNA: TGTGCCAGCAGCGTTTCACAGGACTACGAGCAGTACTTC. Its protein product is CASSVSQDYEQYF. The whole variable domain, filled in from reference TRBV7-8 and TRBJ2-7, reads GAGVSQSPRYKVAKRGQDVALRCDPISGHVSLFWYQQALGQGPEFLTYFQNEAQLDKSGLPSDRFFAERPEGSVSTLKIQRTQQEDSAVYLCASSVSQDYEQYFGPGTRLTVT.

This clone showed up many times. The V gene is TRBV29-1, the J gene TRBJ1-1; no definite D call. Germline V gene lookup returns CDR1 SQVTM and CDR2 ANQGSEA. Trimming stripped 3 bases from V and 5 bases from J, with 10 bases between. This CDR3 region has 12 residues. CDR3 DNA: TGCAGCGTTGAGTGGCGGCAGACTGAAGCTTTCTTT. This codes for CSVEWRQTEAFF. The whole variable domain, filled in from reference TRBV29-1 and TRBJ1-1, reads SAVISQKPSRDICQRGTSLTIQCQVDSQVTMMFWYRQQPGQSLTLIATANQGSEATYESGFVIDKFPISRPNLTFSTLTVSNMSPEDSSIYLCSVEWRQTEAFFGQGTRLTVV.

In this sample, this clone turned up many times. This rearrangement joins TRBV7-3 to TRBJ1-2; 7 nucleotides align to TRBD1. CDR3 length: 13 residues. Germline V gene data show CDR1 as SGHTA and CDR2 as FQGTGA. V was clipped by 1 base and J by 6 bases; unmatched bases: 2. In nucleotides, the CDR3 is TGTGCCAGCAGCTTAAAAGGGGGCCATGGCTACACCTTC. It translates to CASSLKGGHGYTF.

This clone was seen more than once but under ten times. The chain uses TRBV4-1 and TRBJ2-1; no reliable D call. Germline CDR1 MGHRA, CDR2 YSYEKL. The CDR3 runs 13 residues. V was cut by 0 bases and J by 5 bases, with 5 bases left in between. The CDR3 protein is CASSQDGDNEQFF. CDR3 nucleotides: TGCGCCAGCAGCCAAGATGGAGACAATGAGCAGTTCTTC.

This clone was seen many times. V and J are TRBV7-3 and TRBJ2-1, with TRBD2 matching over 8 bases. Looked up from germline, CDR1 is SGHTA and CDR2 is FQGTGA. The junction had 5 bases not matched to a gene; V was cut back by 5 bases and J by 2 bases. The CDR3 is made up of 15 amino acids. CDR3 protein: CASSHLAGAYNEQFF. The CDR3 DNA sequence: TGTGCCAGCAGCCACCTAGCGGGCGCCTACAATGAGCAGTTCTTC.

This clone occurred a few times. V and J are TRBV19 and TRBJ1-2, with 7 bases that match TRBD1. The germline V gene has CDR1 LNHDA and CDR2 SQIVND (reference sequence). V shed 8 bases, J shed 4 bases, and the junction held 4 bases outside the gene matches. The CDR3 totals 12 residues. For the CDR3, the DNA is TGTGCCAGTCGGACAGGCCCCTATGGCTACACCTTC. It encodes CASRTGPYGYTF.

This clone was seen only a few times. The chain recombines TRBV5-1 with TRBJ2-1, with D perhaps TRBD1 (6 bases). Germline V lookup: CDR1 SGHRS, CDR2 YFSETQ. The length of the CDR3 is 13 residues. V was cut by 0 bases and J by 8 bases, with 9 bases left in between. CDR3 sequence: CASSLDRADEQFF. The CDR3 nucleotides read TGCGCCAGCAGCTTGGACAGGGCTGATGAGCAGTTCTTC. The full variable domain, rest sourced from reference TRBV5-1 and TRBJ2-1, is KAGVTQTPRYLIKTRGQQVTLSCSPISGHRSVSWYQQTPGQGLQFLFEYFSETQRNKGNFPGRFSGRQFSNSRSEMNVSTLELGDSALYLCASSLDRADEQFFGPGTRLTVL.

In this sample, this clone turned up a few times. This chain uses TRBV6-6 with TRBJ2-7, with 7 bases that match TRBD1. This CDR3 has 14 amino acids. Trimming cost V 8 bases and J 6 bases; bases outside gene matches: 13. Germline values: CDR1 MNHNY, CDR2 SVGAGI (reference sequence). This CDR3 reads CASGSGGPTVEQYF. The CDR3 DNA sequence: TGTGCCAGCGGTTCAGGGGGACCCACGGTCGAGCAGTACTTC.

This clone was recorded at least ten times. The CDR3 DNA reads TGTGCCAGCAGCCCTCGACAGGGTTTCGGCCCACCCCTCCACTTT. Its translation: CASSPRQGFGPPLHF. The rearrangement links TRBV5-5 to TRBJ1-6, with TRBD1 identical over 7 bases. The CDR3 runs 15 residues. The J segment lost 11 bases and the V segment lost 4 bases, leaving 12 bases of the junction unmatched. Germline V gives CDR1 SGHKS, CDR2 YYEKEE (reference sequence).

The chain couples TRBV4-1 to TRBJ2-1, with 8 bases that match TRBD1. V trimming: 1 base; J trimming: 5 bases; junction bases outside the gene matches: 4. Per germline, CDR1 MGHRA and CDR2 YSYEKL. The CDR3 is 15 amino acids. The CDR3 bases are TGCGCCAGCAGCCAAGGGACAGGGACCCACAATGAGCAGTTCTTC. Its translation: CASSQGTGTHNEQFF.

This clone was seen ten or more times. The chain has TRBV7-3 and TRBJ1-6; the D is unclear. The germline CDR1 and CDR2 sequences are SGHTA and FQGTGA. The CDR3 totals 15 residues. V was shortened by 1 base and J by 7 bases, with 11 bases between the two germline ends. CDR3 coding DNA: TGTGCCAGCAGCTTAAGCAAATCGAGCAATTCACCCCTCCACTTT. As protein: CASSLSKSSNSPLHF.

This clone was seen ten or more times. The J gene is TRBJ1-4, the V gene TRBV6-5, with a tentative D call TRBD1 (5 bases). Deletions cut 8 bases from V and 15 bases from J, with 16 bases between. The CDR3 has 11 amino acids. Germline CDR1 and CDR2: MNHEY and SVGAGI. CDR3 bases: TGTGCCAGCGGAAGGGGTGAAAGGATGTTTTTT. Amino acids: CASGRGERMFF.

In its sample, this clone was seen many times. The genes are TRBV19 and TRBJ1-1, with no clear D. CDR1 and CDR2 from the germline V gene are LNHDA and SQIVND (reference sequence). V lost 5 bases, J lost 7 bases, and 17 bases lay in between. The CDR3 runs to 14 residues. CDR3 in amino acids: CASSLKGRANEAFF. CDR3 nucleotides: TGTGCCAGTAGTCTCAAAGGGAGGGCCAATGAAGCTTTCTTT.

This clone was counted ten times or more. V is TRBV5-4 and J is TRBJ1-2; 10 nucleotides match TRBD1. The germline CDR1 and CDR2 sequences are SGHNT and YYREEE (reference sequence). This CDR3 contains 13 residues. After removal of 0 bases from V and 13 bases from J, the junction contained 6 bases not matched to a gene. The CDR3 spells CASSLATGGGITF. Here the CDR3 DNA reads TGTGCCAGCAGCTTGGCGACAGGGGGCGGTATCACCTTC.

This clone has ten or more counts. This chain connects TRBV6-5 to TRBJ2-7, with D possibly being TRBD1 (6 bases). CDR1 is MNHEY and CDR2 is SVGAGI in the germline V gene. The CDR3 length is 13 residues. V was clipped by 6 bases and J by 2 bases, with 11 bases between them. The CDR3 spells CASSLTGTYEQYF. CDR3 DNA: TGTGCCAGCAGCCTCACAGGGACCTACGAGCAGTACTTC.

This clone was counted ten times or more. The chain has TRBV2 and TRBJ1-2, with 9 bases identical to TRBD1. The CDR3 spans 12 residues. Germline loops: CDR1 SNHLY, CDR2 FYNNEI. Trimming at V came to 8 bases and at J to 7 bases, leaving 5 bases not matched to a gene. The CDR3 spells CASEQGASGYTF. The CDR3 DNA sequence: TGTGCCAGCGAACAGGGGGCGTCTGGCTACACCTTC.

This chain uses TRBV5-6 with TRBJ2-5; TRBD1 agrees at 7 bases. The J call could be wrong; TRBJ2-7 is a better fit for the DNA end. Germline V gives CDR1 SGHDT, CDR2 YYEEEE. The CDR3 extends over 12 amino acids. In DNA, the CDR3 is TGTGCCAGCAGCCTGACAGGGTACGAGCAGTACTTC. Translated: CASSLTGYEQYF.

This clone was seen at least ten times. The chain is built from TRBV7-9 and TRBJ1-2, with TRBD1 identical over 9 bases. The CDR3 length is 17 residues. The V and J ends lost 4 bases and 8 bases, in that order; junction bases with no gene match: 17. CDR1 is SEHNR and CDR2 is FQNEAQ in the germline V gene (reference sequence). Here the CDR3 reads CASSSSLTQGARNGYTF. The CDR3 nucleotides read TGTGCCAGCAGCTCATCTCTTACACAGGGGGCCAGAAACGGCTACACCTTC.

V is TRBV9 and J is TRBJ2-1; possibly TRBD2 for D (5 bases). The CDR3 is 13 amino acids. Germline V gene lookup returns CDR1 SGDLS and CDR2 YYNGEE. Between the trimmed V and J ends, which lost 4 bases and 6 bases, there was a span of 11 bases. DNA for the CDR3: TGTGCCAGCAGCCCGAGACTAAGCAATGAGCAGTTCTTC. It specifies CASSPRLSNEQFF.

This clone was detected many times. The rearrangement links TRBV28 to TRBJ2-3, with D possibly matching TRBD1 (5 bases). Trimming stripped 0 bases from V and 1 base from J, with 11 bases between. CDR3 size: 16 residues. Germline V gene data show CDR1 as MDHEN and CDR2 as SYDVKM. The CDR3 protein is CASSLWSQGGTDTQYF. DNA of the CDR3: TGTGCCAGCAGTTTATGGTCCCAAGGGGGCACAGATACGCAGTATTTT.

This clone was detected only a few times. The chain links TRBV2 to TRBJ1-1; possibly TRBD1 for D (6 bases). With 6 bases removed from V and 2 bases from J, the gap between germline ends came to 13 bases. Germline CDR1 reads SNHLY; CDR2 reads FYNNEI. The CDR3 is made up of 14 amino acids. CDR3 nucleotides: TGTGCCAGCAGCGGTAGGACAGTAAACACTGAAGCTTTCTTT. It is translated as CASSGRTVNTEAFF.

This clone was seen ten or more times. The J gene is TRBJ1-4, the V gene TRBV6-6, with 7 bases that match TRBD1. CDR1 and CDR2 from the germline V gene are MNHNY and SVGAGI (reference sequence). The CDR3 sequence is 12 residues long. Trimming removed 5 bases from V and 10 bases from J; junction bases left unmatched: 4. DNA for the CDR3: TGTGCCAGCAGTCCGCAGGGGGGAAAACTGTTTTTT. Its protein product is CASSPQGGKLFF.